A single sample is the source of the 12 T cell receptor beta chains below, sequenced in a study of cytotoxic CD8 clonotypes in ibrutinib-treated CLL. Using immunoSEQ multiplex PCR, the repertoire was profiled, and TCRdb retains in-frame clones only, with some absent. The top ten hold about 6.7% of the sample, which has some 310,000 clones, around four fifths seen once. The material sequenced was PBMCs, taken before ibrutinib treatment. All receptors come from a human donor with chronic lymphocytic leukemia.

The CDR3 nucleotides are TGCGCCAGCAGCCAAGATCGGTTGACCGTACCCTATGGCTACACCTTC. Translation gives CASSQDRLTVPYGYTF. The chain carries TRBV4-3 and TRBJ1-2; D uncertain. The CDR3 loop spans 16 amino acids. Looked up from germline, CDR1 is LGHNA and CDR2 is YSLEER. V was clipped by 0 bases and J by 4 bases, with 15 bases between them.

V is TRBV9 and J is TRBJ1-2; unclear D gene. Trimming removed 3 bases from V and 4 bases from J, with 7 bases in between. The CDR3 spans 12 residues. Germline V gene lookup returns CDR1 SGDLS and CDR2 YYNGEE. CDR3 sequence: CASSDTAYGYTF. As DNA, the CDR3 is TGTGCCAGCAGCGACACAGCCTATGGCTACACCTTC.

This clone occurred a few times. The chain couples TRBV5-1 to TRBJ2-3; possible D gene TRBD2, 6 bases. This CDR3 region has 15 residues. The ends were cut back, 4 bases at V and 4 bases at J, with 16 bases in the middle. From germline, CDR1 is SGHRS and CDR2 YFSETQ. The CDR3 loop reads CASSTASVGADTQYF. The CDR3 DNA reads as TGCGCCAGCAGCACCGCTAGCGTAGGTGCAGATACGCAGTATTTT.

The CDR3 coding sequence is TGTGCCTGGAGTCGGCACGTGGGAGTATACAATGAGCAGTTCTTC. Translated, it gives CAWSRHVGVYNEQFF. The rearrangement uses TRBV30 and TRBJ2-1; D might be TRBD2 (5 bases). CDR1 GTSNPN and CDR2 SVGIG come from the germline V gene (reference sequence). The CDR3 totals 15 residues. V was trimmed by 2 bases and J by 4 bases, leaving 15 bases between them.

This chain joins TRBV2 and TRBJ1-1; the match to TRBD1 covers 8 bases. V lost 9 bases to trimming and J lost 1 base; unmatched junction nucleotides: 16. This CDR3 spans 17 amino acids. Germline lookup yields CDR1 SNHLY and CDR2 FYNNEI. The CDR3 region is CARKIRTGRKKNTEAFF. CDR3 sequence (DNA): TGTGCCAGAAAGATCAGGACAGGGCGTAAGAAGAACACTGAAGCTTTCTTT.

A few counts support this clone. The chain links TRBV6-5 to TRBJ2-1; 15 nucleotides line up with TRBD2. V lost 4 bases to trimming and J lost 13 bases; unmatched junction nucleotides: 8. The CDR3 is made up of 15 amino acids. Looked up from germline, CDR1 is MNHEY and CDR2 is SVGAGI. CDR3 nucleotides: TGTGCCAGCAGTTCCTGGACTAGCGGGAGGGGGAGTCAGTTCTTC. It codes for CASSSWTSGRGSQFF.

The rearrangement joins TRBV29-1 to TRBJ1-2; the D is unclear. V lost 5 bases, J lost 2 bases, and 21 bases lay in between. Germline-derived CDR1 and CDR2 are SQVTM and ANQGSEA. This CDR3 spans 16 amino acids. CDR3 sequence: CSVQIRATKSNYGYTF. The CDR3 DNA is TGCAGCGTTCAAATCCGGGCCACAAAATCAAACTATGGCTACACCTTC.

DNA for the CDR3: TGCGCCAGCAGCCGACTTCCGTTCAACAATGAGCAGTTCTTC. It encodes CASSRLPFNNEQFF. This rearrangement joins TRBV5-1 to TRBJ2-1; D gene ambiguous. V was cut by 4 bases and J by 5 bases, with 13 bases left in between. The germline gives CDR1 SGHRS, CDR2 YFSETQ. The CDR3 contains 14 residues.

The chain recombines TRBV5-4 with TRBJ2-4; 7 bases line up with TRBD2. CDR1 is SGHNT, CDR2 YYREEE, per germline (reference sequence). CDR3 size: 15 residues. The junction had 10 bases not matched to a gene; V was cut back by 4 bases and J by 6 bases. The chain's CDR3 is CASSPRGGSGNIQYF. DNA for the CDR3: TGTGCCAGCAGCCCAAGGGGCGGGAGCGGAAACATTCAGTACTTC.

The table lists this clone with many counts. Other DNA sequences in this specimen translate into the identical CDR3. The chain has TRBV27 and TRBJ2-1, with no clear D. Germline values: CDR1 MNHEY, CDR2 SMNVEV (reference sequence). Trimming removed 3 bases from V and 4 bases from J, with 4 bases in between. The CDR3 is made up of 12 amino acids. The CDR3 nucleotides read TGTGCCAGCAGTTTGGGGTACAATGAGCAGTTCTTC. Its protein product is CASSLGYNEQFF.

Written as DNA, the CDR3 is TGTGCCATCAGGAGGACAGGGTCGAACACTGAAGCTTTCTTT. Residues: CAIRRTGSNTEAFF. The V call is TRBV10-3, the J call TRBJ1-1; 8 nucleotides agree with TRBD1. V lost 6 bases and J lost 1; bases outside the gene matches: 4. CDR1 is ENHRY, CDR2 SYGVKD, per germline. The CDR3 totals 14 residues.

The CDR3 sequence: CASSQDSASAGSTEAFF. The DNA for the CDR3 is TGCGCCAGCAGCCAAGATAGTGCGTCGGCGGGGAGCACTGAAGCTTTCTTT. The chain employs TRBV4-1 and TRBJ1-1, with D hard to call. V lost 0 bases and J lost 4, with 18 bases in between. Germline V CDR1 and CDR2: MGHRA, YSYEKL. The CDR3 consists of 17 residues.